Listed below are T cell receptor beta chains from one sample, sequenced in a study of Ad26.COV2.S vaccination and SARS-CoV-2 variants. Some clones are missing from TCRdb's copy, which holds only in-frame ones; the method was immunoSEQ multiplex PCR. The data show approximately 350,000 clones, around 86% seen once. Sequenced here: peripheral blood, sampled in a trial of Ad26.COV2.S vaccine versus placebo. These receptors originate from a person between 18 and 65 years old who received the Ad26.COV2.S COVID-19 vaccine or a placebo. Each CDR3 is given with its conserved first and last residue. D genes are given only for firm matches. Some rows mark clone size as missing; the rest say once, few, many or name a class of expanded clone.

J: TRBJ1-2
D: .
V: TRBV18
size: .
CDR3: CASSPGEAGSYTF
DNA: TGTGCCAGCTCACCGGGTGAGGCAGGAAGCTACACCTTC

J: TRBJ1-5
D: .
V: TRBV4-1
size: few
CDR3: CASSPRDIYQPQHF
DNA: TGCGCCAGCAGCCCACGGGACATTTATCAGCCCCAGCATTTT

J: TRBJ2-7
D: TRBD2
V: TRBV18
size: once
CDR3: CASSLGTTYEQYF
DNA: TGTGCCAGCTCACTTGGGACTACCTACGAGCAGTACTTC

J: TRBJ1-5
D: .
V: TRBV6-5
size: once
CDR3: CAARYNSNQPQHF
DNA: TGTGCCGCGCGTTATAATAGCAATCAGCCCCAGCATTTT

J: TRBJ1-6
D: .
V: TRBV12-3/TRBV12-4
size: .
CDR3: CASSLVESPLHF
DNA: TGTGCCAGCAGTTTAGTGGAATCACCCCTCCACTTT

J: TRBJ2-1
D: TRBD1
V: TRBV5-4
size: .
CDR3: CASSTRAGGGNEQFF
DNA: TGTGCCAGCAGCACCAGGGCAGGGGGCGGGAATGAGCAGTTCTTC

J: TRBJ2-7
D: .
V: TRBV2
size: .
CDR3: CASSPGIYEQYF
DNA: TGTGCCAGCAGTCCGGGGATCTACGAGCAGTACTTC

J: TRBJ2-1
D: .
V: TRBV5-1
size: .
CDR3: CASSLTSGNEQFF
DNA: TGCGCCAGCAGCTTGACCAGTGGAAATGAGCAGTTCTTC

J: TRBJ1-1
D: .
V: TRBV4-1
size: .
CDR3: CASSHELMNTEAFF
DNA: TGCGCCAGCAGCCACGAGCTCATGAACACTGAAGCTTTCTTT

J: TRBJ1-5
D: TRBD1
V: TRBV4-1
size: .
CDR3: CASSRSGQGSQPQHF
DNA: TGCGCCAGCAGCCGAAGCGGACAGGGCAGTCAGCCCCAGCATTTT

J: TRBJ1-5
D: .
V: TRBV7-2
size: .
CDR3: CASSLANSGGQPQHF
DNA: TGTGCCAGCAGCTTAGCTAACTCGGGGGGACAGCCCCAGCATTTT

J: TRBJ1-1
D: .
V: TRBV19
size: once
CDR3: CASRVNREGTEAFF
DNA: TGTGCCAGTAGAGTAAACAGGGAGGGCACTGAAGCTTTCTTT

J: TRBJ2-7
D: .
V: TRBV27
size: .
CDR3: CASSGGPAYEQYF
DNA: TGTGCCAGCAGTGGCGGGCCTGCCTACGAGCAGTACTTC

J: TRBJ2-7
D: .
V: TRBV13
size: few
CDR3: CASSLSQGFEQYF
DNA: TGTGCCAGCAGCTTATCCCAGGGTTTCGAGCAGTACTTC

J: TRBJ2-1
D: .
V: TRBV19
size: .
CDR3: CASSRGTSYNEQFF
DNA: TGTGCCAGTAGTCGAGGGACTTCTTACAATGAGCAGTTCTTC

J: TRBJ2-1
D: .
V: TRBV7-6
size: .
CDR3: CASSFDRTSYNEQFF
DNA: TGTGCCAGCAGCTTCGACAGAACCTCCTACAATGAGCAGTTCTTC

J: TRBJ2-7
D: .
V: TRBV5-6
size: .
CDR3: CASSTNMEYIGTSGQYF
DNA: TGTGCCAGCAGTACTAATATGGAGTACATAGGTACGAGTGGGCAGTACTTC

J: TRBJ2-3
D: TRBD1
V: TRBV6-5
size: .
CDR3: CASTLTGLATDTQYF
DNA: TGTGCCAGCACCTTGACAGGGTTAGCGACAGATACGCAGTATTTT

J: TRBJ2-7
D: .
V: TRBV5-6
size: .
CDR3: CASSQDWSEQYF
DNA: TGTGCCAGCAGCCAGGACTGGTCCGAGCAGTACTTC

J: TRBJ2-7
D: .
V: TRBV15
size: few
CDR3: CATSPSAVSYAYEQYF
DNA: TGTGCCACCAGCCCAAGCGCGGTTAGCTATGCCTACGAGCAGTACTTC